One sample yielded the 17 T cell receptor beta chains listed below, sequenced in a study of blood T cell repertoires in COVID-19. Produced via immunoSEQ multiplex PCR; TCRdb's table is partial and in-frame only. Of tens of thousands of clones in the sample, about 86% were seen once. Sequencing was performed on peripheral blood. These receptors originate from a man between 65 and 80 years old with acute or convalescent COVID-19.

In this sample, this clone turned up many times. The V call is TRBV7-9, the J call TRBJ2-5, with 7 bases aligning to TRBD2. Unmatched junction bases numbered 10, after V lost 5 bases and J lost 7 bases. Germline-derived CDR1 and CDR2 are SEHNR and FQNEAQ (reference sequence). The CDR3 spans 14 residues. As DNA, the CDR3 is TGTGCCAGCAGCCACAGCGGCGGGGGTGGGACCCAGTACTTC. It encodes CASSHSGGGGTQYF.

This clone appeared a few times. V and J are TRBV27 and TRBJ1-6; the D gene is possibly TRBD1 (6 bases). This CDR3 is 13 amino acids long. Germline V lookup: CDR1 MNHEY, CDR2 SMNVEV (reference sequence). Trimming shortened V by 3 bases and J by 14 bases, and 14 bases separated the two germline ends. CDR3 residues: CASSLRRGSSLHF. The DNA for the CDR3 is TGTGCCAGCAGTTTGAGAAGGGGGAGCTCCCTCCACTTT.

The chain employs TRBV7-3 and TRBJ2-1; 9 nucleotides align to TRBD2. With V trimmed by 7 bases and J by 3 bases, 13 bases remained unmatched. Germline CDR1 is SGHTA and CDR2 is FQGTGA. This CDR3 is 17 amino acids long. The chain's CDR3 is CASNNVKGTSRYNEQFF. DNA for the CDR3: TGTGCCAGCAACAACGTTAAGGGGACTAGCCGCTACAATGAGCAGTTCTTC. The full variable domain, in which reference TRBV7-3 and TRBJ2-1 provide the parts outside the CDR3, is GAGVSQTPSNKVTEKGKYVELRCDPISGHTALYWYRQSLGQGPEFLIYFQGTGAADDSGLPNDRFFAVRPEGSVSTLKIQRTERGDSAVYLCASNNVKGTSRYNEQFFGPGTRLTVL.

The gene calls are TRBV7-2 and TRBJ2-1; 12 nucleotides agree with TRBD2. Trimming took 6 bases from V and 5 from J; bases not matched to a gene: 2. Germline V CDR1 and CDR2: SGHTA, FQGNSA. The CDR3 loop spans 14 amino acids. Here the CDR3 reads CASRTSGRHNEQFF. The DNA of the CDR3 is TGTGCCAGCAGAACTAGCGGGAGGCACAATGAGCAGTTCTTC.

This chain links TRBV21-1 with TRBJ2-2; TRBD2, the table's D call, lacks a check against the DNA. TRBV21-1 is tagged as a pseudogene. There are 18 residues in the CDR3. CDR3 loop: CASSKEVGRDGSTGELFF. CDR3 sequence (DNA): TGTGCCAGCAGCAAAGAGGTGGGTCGAGACGGGAGCACCGGGGAGCTGTTTTTT.

The V call is TRBV29-1, the J call TRBJ2-5, with 7 nucleotides matching TRBD1. Germline values: CDR1 SQVTM, CDR2 ANQGSEA. Trimming took 6 bases from V and 4 from J; bases not matched to a gene: 5. The CDR3 is 12 residues long. Written as DNA, the CDR3 is TGCAGCGTACGACAGGGCGGAGAGACCCAGTACTTC. The encoded protein is CSVRQGGETQYF.

The chain carries TRBV6-6 and TRBJ2-2; unclear D gene. The V gene lost 4 bases and the J gene lost 1 base, with 10 bases spanning the gap. This CDR3 is 15 amino acids long. The V gene's germline CDR1 is MNHNY and CDR2 SVGAGI (reference sequence). In nucleotides, the CDR3 is TGTGCCAGCAGTTCCCCCCTGCGGAACACCGGGGAGCTGTTTTTT. Protein sequence: CASSSPLRNTGELFF.

The chain joins TRBV9 to TRBJ2-1; D may be TRBD2 (6 bases). V was cut by 3 bases and J by 3 bases, with 19 bases left in between. CDR1 SGDLS and CDR2 YYNGEE come from the germline V gene. The CDR3 length is 17 residues. CDR3 nucleotides: TGTGCCAGCAGCGCCCAATGGGGGGATAGCGGCTACAATGAGCAGTTCTTC. It codes for CASSAQWGDSGYNEQFF.

The chain couples TRBV5-1 to TRBJ2-7; a possible D gene is TRBD1 (8 bases). The germline CDR1 and CDR2 sequences are SGHRS and YFSETQ. Trimming took off 4 bases at V and 5 bases at J, with 10 bases between the two ends. The CDR3 contains 12 residues. The CDR3 loop reads CASSTGGDEQYF. The CDR3 DNA is TGCGCCAGCAGCACAGGGGGGGACGAGCAGTACTTC.

V usage is TRBV11-2 and J usage is TRBJ2-2, with D possibly matching TRBD2 (6 bases). The CDR3 contains 14 residues. The germline gives CDR1 SGHAT, CDR2 FQNNGV. V lost 4 bases and J lost 7, with 13 bases in between. The CDR3 DNA follows: TGTGCCAGCAGCTCCCCGAGGGGAGGCGGGGAGCTGTTTTTT. It codes for CASSSPRGGGELFF. Using reference TRBV11-2 and TRBJ2-2 for the parts outside the CDR3, the full variable domain is EAGVAQSPRYKIIEKRQSVAFWCNPISGHATLYWYQQILGQGPKLLIQFQNNGVVDDSQLPKDRFSAERLKGVDSTLKIQPAKLEDSAVYLCASSSPRGGGELFFGEGSRLTVL.

The chain recombines TRBV19 with TRBJ1-4, with 10 bases aligning to TRBD1. Germline-derived CDR1 and CDR2 are LNHDA and SQIVND (reference sequence). The CDR3 extends over 18 amino acids. J was trimmed by 0 bases and V by 5 bases; bases with no gene match: 9. CDR3: CASSLRGQGESTNEKLFF. CDR3 sequence (DNA): TGTGCCAGTAGTTTGAGAGGACAGGGGGAATCAACTAATGAAAAACTGTTTTTT.

DNA for the CDR3: TGTGCCAGCAGCTTAGCGCGGGGGGCCTCGGACACCGGGGAGCTGTTTTTT. This sequence encodes CASSLARGASDTGELFF. V usage is TRBV7-2 and J usage is TRBJ2-2; 8 bases line up with TRBD2. Per germline, CDR1 SGHTA and CDR2 FQGNSA. V lost 0 bases, J lost 3 bases, and 6 bases stayed unmatched. This CDR3 is 17 amino acids long.

The V and J genes are TRBV11-3 and TRBJ1-3; a weak D match, TRBD1 (6 bases). The ends were cut back, 3 bases at V and 2 bases at J, with 11 bases in the middle. The CDR3 sequence is 15 residues long. CDR1 SGHNT and CDR2 YENEEA come from the germline V gene. The CDR3 is CASSLQGPPGNTIYF. The DNA for the CDR3 is TGTGCCAGCAGCTTGCAGGGGCCTCCTGGAAACACCATATATTTT.

The V call is TRBV29-1, the J call TRBJ1-2, with D unresolved. Germline V gives CDR1 SQVTM, CDR2 ANQGSEA. V lost 4 bases and J lost 8, with 20 bases in between. The CDR3 loop spans 14 amino acids. CDR3 DNA: TGCAGCGTTGTAGGGTCGGGGTTCGCTGGGGGCTACACCTTC. This translates into CSVVGSGFAGGYTF.

The V gene is TRBV9, the J gene TRBJ2-3; TRBD2 matches 7 bases. With 2 bases clipped from V and 0 bases from J, the junction kept 3 bases outside the gene matches. The CDR3 has 15 amino acids. Germline V gene data show CDR1 as SGDLS and CDR2 as YYNGEE. In DNA, the CDR3 is TGTGCCAGCAGCGTGAGCGGGACTAGCACAGATACGCAGTATTTT. This gives the protein CASSVSGTSTDTQYF.

This rearrangement joins TRBV9 to TRBJ1-6, with D perhaps matching TRBD1 (5 bases). Trimming shortened V by 5 bases and J by 12 bases, and 18 bases separated the two germline ends. Per germline, CDR1 SGDLS and CDR2 YYNGEE. The CDR3 consists of 14 residues. As DNA, the CDR3 is TGTGCCAGCAGGGATAGGGGCGGACGCGGACCCCTCCACTTT. Encoded protein: CASRDRGGRGPLHF.

This chain connects TRBV25-1 to TRBJ2-1; weak D call: TRBD1 (5 bases). This CDR3 is 15 amino acids long. V lost 1 base to trimming and J lost 0 bases, with 7 bases between them. Per the germline V gene, CDR1 is MGHDK and CDR2 is SYGVNS. This CDR3 reads CASSEFDSSYNEQFF. Here the CDR3 DNA reads TGTGCCAGCAGTGAATTCGACAGCTCCTACAATGAGCAGTTCTTC.